The 12 T cell receptor beta chains reported below all come from one sample, sequenced in a study of T cell responses to AZD1222 COVID-19 vaccine (dated by TCRdb to 2020 to 2022). The library was built by means of the immunoSEQ multiplex PCR assay. TCRdb mirrors the immuneACCESS table, restricted to in-frame sequences. Some clones are absent from its copies; in checked studies, under half trace to an unresolved V gene, and the reason for the others is unknown. The sample includes 90,000 to 120,000 clones, with about 90% observed a single time. The top ten clonotypes cover approximately 22% of the sample. Read against the paper, the sample's time point label means: baseline before first vaccination. The sample here was peripheral blood, taken on day 0 of AZD1222 vaccination. All receptors derive from an adult in good health.

CDR3 nucleotide sequence: TGTGCCAGCAGTAACCCACAGGTCGATAGAACTGAAGCTTTCTTT. Translating gives CASSNPQVDRTEAFF. The chain employs TRBV6-5 and TRBJ1-1; D might be TRBD1 (5 bases). CDR1 is MNHEY and CDR2 is SVGAGI in the germline V gene. The CDR3 has 15 amino acids. The germline V and J ends were trimmed by 5 bases and 5 bases, with 18 bases remaining between them.

This chain links TRBV5-4 with TRBJ2-5; TRBD2 aligns across 8 bases. CDR1 and CDR2 from the germline V gene are SGHNT and YYREEE (reference sequence). CDR3 size: 16 residues. V trimming: 0 bases; J trimming: 6 bases; junction bases outside the gene matches: 10. DNA of the CDR3: TGTGCCAGCAGCTTGGATATCGGGGGGGCGTCGAAGACCCAGTACTTC. Translating it yields CASSLDIGGASKTQYF.

V gene TRBV7-7 combines with J gene TRBJ2-2; 7 nucleotides match TRBD2. J lost 1 base, V lost 5 bases, and 4 bases had no gene match. The CDR3 is made up of 15 amino acids. Germline lookup yields CDR1 SSHAT and CDR2 FNYEAQ (reference sequence). The chain's CDR3 is CASSAVAGNTGELFF. CDR3 DNA: TGTGCCAGCAGCGCTGTAGCGGGGAACACCGGGGAGCTGTTTTTT. Full variable domain (outside the CDR3, taken from reference TRBV7-7 and TRBJ2-2): GAGVSQSPRYKVTKRGQDVTLRCDPISSHATLYWYQQALGQGPEFLTYFNYEAQPDKSGLPSDRFSAERPEGSISTLTIQRTEQRDSAMYRCASSAVAGNTGELFFGEGSRLTVL.

CDR3 bases: TGTGCCTGGGAACTGACAGGGAGTGGAGAAAAACTGTTTTTT. Protein sequence: CAWELTGSGEKLFF. This chain uses TRBV30 with TRBJ1-4; TRBD1 agrees at 7 bases. Germline V CDR1 and CDR2: GTSNPN, SVGIG (reference sequence). The ends lost 5 bases at V and 8 bases at J; junction bases unmatched: 11. The CDR3 sequence is 14 residues long.

This clone was counted between two and nine times. This chain uses TRBV13 with TRBJ1-1, with 7 bases that match TRBD1. V shed 0 bases and J 4 bases; nucleotides not matched to a gene: 2. Looked up from germline, CDR1 is PRHDT and CDR2 is FYEKMQ (reference sequence). The CDR3 runs 14 residues. The chain's CDR3 is CASSLGQGSTEAFF. DNA for the CDR3: TGTGCCAGCAGCTTAGGACAGGGGAGCACTGAAGCTTTCTTT.

The chain is built from TRBV5-1 and TRBJ2-3; weak D call: TRBD1 (5 bases). V lost 0 bases to trimming and J lost 6 bases, with 11 bases between them. The CDR3 totals 14 residues. Germline loops: CDR1 SGHRS, CDR2 YFSETQ. CDR3 protein: CASSLDLGVDTQYF. In DNA, the CDR3 is TGCGCCAGCAGCTTGGATCTAGGGGTTGATACGCAGTATTTT.

The chain couples TRBV9 to TRBJ2-5; D tentatively reads TRBD1 or TRBD2 (6 bases each). This CDR3 spans 15 amino acids. V lost 3 bases and J 0 bases, leaving 12 bases between the germline ends. The germline V gene encodes CDR1 SGDLS and CDR2 YYNGEE. The CDR3 here is CASSEGGEYQETQYF. CDR3 DNA sequence: TGTGCCAGCAGCGAGGGGGGCGAGTACCAAGAGACCCAGTACTTC.

The V gene is TRBV7-2, the J gene TRBJ1-2, with D hard to call. The germline V gene encodes CDR1 SGHTA and CDR2 FQGNSA. The length of the CDR3 is 14 residues. The germline V and J ends were trimmed by 0 bases and 0 bases, with 5 bases remaining between them. The CDR3 sequence is CASSLAPANYGYTF. The CDR3, as DNA: TGTGCCAGCAGCTTAGCTCCAGCTAACTATGGCTACACCTTC.

The rearrangement uses TRBV5-3 and TRBJ2-7; maybe TRBD1 (5 bases). TRBV5-3 is an ORF, and what it does is uncertain. The CDR3 contains 13 residues. Trimming removed 4 bases at V and 3 bases at J, with 11 bases between. CDR3 loop: CARSQQVGYEQYF. For the CDR3, the DNA is TGTGCCAGAAGCCAACAGGTAGGCTACGAGCAGTACTTC.

The chain employs TRBV6-5 and TRBJ2-6, with TRBD2 identical over 10 bases. Germline V gene data show CDR1 as MNHEY and CDR2 as SVGAGI. V shed 7 bases, J shed 0 bases, and the junction held 0 bases outside the gene matches. CDR3 length: 15 amino acids. This chain's CDR3 is CASTSGGSGANVLTF. CDR3 in DNA: TGTGCCAGCACTAGCGGGGGCTCTGGGGCCAACGTCCTGACTTTC.

The chain links TRBV19 to TRBJ1-6; no clear D gene. The ends were cut back, 6 bases at V and 6 bases at J, with 15 bases in the middle. The CDR3 spans 15 residues. Per germline, CDR1 LNHDA and CDR2 SQIVND (reference sequence). This chain's CDR3 is CASSLGSRLNSPLHF. The CDR3 nucleotides are TGTGCCAGTAGCCTCGGGTCGCGTCTTAATTCACCCCTCCACTTT.

The count of this clone is one. This rearrangement joins TRBV2 to TRBJ1-5, with D maybe TRBD1 (5 bases). The CDR3 consists of 14 residues. CDR1 SNHLY and CDR2 FYNNEI come from the germline V gene. Trimming stripped 2 bases from V and 4 bases from J, with 9 bases between. CDR3 loop: CASSEWTLNQPQHF. The CDR3, as DNA: TGTGCCAGCAGTGAATGGACACTAAATCAGCCCCAGCATTTT.